This entry lists 8 T cell receptor beta chains sequenced from one sample in a study. TCRdb independently ran MiXCR on the RT-PCR reads; one entry per CDR3 protein. The sample has about 680,000 distinct CDR3 sequences, 14% seen once; the top ten hold just over 3.5%. The sample was memory CD4+ T cells from blood. All receptors derive from a female donor in good health, serving as a healthy control.

This clonotype was seen only a few times. V is TRBV27 and J is TRBJ1-1; D ambiguous. The V gene lost 8 bases and the J gene lost 1 base, with 8 bases spanning the gap. This CDR3 spans 12 amino acids. CDR1 and CDR2 (germline): MNHEY, SMNVEV (reference sequence). The CDR3, as DNA: TGTGCCAGCCGGAGCGGGAACACTGAAGCTTTCTTT. Amino acid sequence: CASRSGNTEAFF.

Remarks on this clonotype: A much larger clone sits a single nucleotide away, making a read error possible. This sequence joins TRBV30 and TRBJ2-3; D unclear. V was pared by 0 bases and J by 10 bases, with 20 bases between. The CDR3 extends over 15 amino acids. CDR1 is GTSNPN, CDR2 SVGIG, per germline (reference sequence). This CDR3 is CAWSVPQRSPDPQYF. CDR3 coding DNA: TGTGCCTGGAGTGTACCACAGAGATCCCCTGATCCGCAGTATTTT.

The chain employs TRBV12-3 or TRBV12-4 and TRBJ2-2, with unresolved D. V was pared by 3 bases and J by 7 bases, with 9 bases between. There are 13 residues in the CDR3. Written as DNA, the CDR3 is TGTGCCAGCAGTTTTTCCTTCCTCGGGGAGCTGTTTTTT. Its protein product is CASSFSFLGELFF.

The genes are TRBV18 and TRBJ2-5, with no clear D. V lost 5 bases to trimming and J lost 5 bases, with 15 bases between them. This CDR3 is 14 amino acids long. Germline V CDR1 and CDR2: KGHSH, LQKENI. The CDR3 reads CASSSAVPWETQYF. In nucleotides, the CDR3 is TGTGCCAGCTCATCAGCTGTCCCATGGGAGACCCAGTACTTC.

This clonotype was seen a handful of times. This chain links TRBV20-1 with TRBJ1-3; TRBD1 might be the D (6 bases). The CDR3 is made up of 14 amino acids. The ends were cut back, 6 bases at V and 9 bases at J, with 21 bases in the middle. In germline, CDR1 is DFQATT, CDR2 SNEGSKA (reference sequence). CDR3 DNA sequence: TGCAGTGCAAGCAGACAGGTCGCTGGAGGCACCATATATTTT. Translated: CSASRQVAGGTIYF.

This clonotype was found many times. J is TRBJ1-1 and V is TRBV5-1; TRBD1 might be the D (6 bases). The CDR3 has 15 amino acids. The germline V gene encodes CDR1 SGHRS and CDR2 YFSETQ. Trimming cost V 4 bases and J 2 bases, with 15 bases left between them. The CDR3 sequence: CASSATGQANTEAFF. The DNA for the CDR3 is TGCGCCAGCAGCGCAACGGGACAAGCAAACACTGAAGCTTTCTTT. The variable domain in full, with the rest retrieved from reference TRBV5-1 and TRBJ1-1, is KAGVTQTPRYLIKTRGQQVTLSCSPISGHRSVSWYQQTPGQGLQFLFEYFSETQRNKGNFPGRFSGRQFSNSRSEMNVSTLELGDSALYLCASSATGQANTEAFFGQGTRLTVV.

This clonotype appeared a few times. The V call is TRBV7-8, the J call TRBJ2-1; 13 bases agree with TRBD2. CDR3 length: 16 amino acids. With 2 bases clipped from V and 4 bases from J, the junction kept 2 bases outside the gene matches. The germline gives CDR1 SGHVS, CDR2 FQNEAQ. CDR3 loop: CASSLRGLAGYNEQFF. DNA of the CDR3: TGTGCCAGCAGCTTACGGGGACTAGCGGGGTACAATGAGCAGTTCTTC.

The gene calls are TRBV30 and TRBJ1-4; D perhaps matches TRBD1 (6 bases). The V end was cut by 1 base, the J end by 6 bases, with 6 bases between. CDR3 size: 12 residues. CDR1 and CDR2 from the germline V gene are GTSNPN and SVGIG (reference sequence). The CDR3 DNA sequence: TGTGCCTGGAGTGACAGGGATGAAAAACTGTTTTTT. Its translation is CAWSDRDEKLFF.